This T cell receptor (beta chain) comes out of a study of shared T cell receptors in the human thymus. This clone turned up a few times. Assay used: immunoSEQ multiplex PCR; TCRdb lists only in-frame clones, some missing. This sample yields 450,000 to 650,000 clones, of which around three quarters are seen a single time; 0.01% to 0.015% belongs to the top ten. The CDR3 is 16 amino acids. V gave up 6 bases and J gave up 1 base; unmatched junction bases: 9. Germline V gene lookup returns CDR1 WNHNN and CDR2 SYGVQD (reference sequence). These sequences were also reported in another study, on human thymus T cells. That report adds: Samples came from healthy Finnish infants during open corrective cardiac surgery. Corrective heart surgery yielded resections, and these provided the thymus tissue. Unrelated individuals were reported by related research to share highly overlapping thymic repertoires.

The receptor was derived from a boy in the first two years of life with a congenital heart defect. The sequencing sample was made of thymocytes. V gene TRBV10-1 combines with J gene TRBJ2-4, with TRBD2 matching 7 bases. DNA for the CDR3: TGCGCCAGCAGGCGTGGGCGGGAGATGGCCAAAAACATTCAGTACTTC. Translated, it gives CASRRGREMAKNIQYF.